Listed here are 25 T cell receptor beta chains from one sample, sequenced in a study of a mutant IDH1 vaccine in newly diagnosed glioma. Profiling relied on immunoSEQ multiplex PCR, and the TCRdb table lists in-frame clones only, not all of them. Of roughly 25,000 clones listed, around 79% were seen once; the top ten hold about a tenth. Their cognate antigens are unknown. The time point: week 5, during vaccination. Doses consisted of 300 ug of mutant IDH1 20-mer peptide each, paired with topical imiquimod. The source material was PBMCs, sampled from a glioma patient whose treatment included an IDH1 peptide vaccine. The receptors stem from a man aged 35 to 55 with glioma.

The chain combines TRBV19 with TRBJ2-5; 9 bases line up with TRBD2. The germline V gene has CDR1 LNHDA and CDR2 SQIVND (reference sequence). Trimming removed 5 bases from V and 5 bases from J; junction bases left unmatched: 6. The CDR3 totals 14 residues. CDR3 sequence reads: CASSPQGLAETQYF. The CDR3 DNA reads as TGTGCCAGTAGTCCCCAGGGACTAGCCGAGACCCAGTACTTC.

This chain connects TRBV28 to TRBJ1-1; 9 bases align to TRBD1. V gave up 6 bases and J gave up 7 bases; unmatched junction bases: 15. The CDR3 has 16 residues. Germline CDR1 reads MDHEN; CDR2 reads SYDVKM. The CDR3 nucleotides are TGTGCCAGCAGGATACAGGGGGCGCAGGGACGCCGTGAAGCTTTCTTT. Encoded protein: CASRIQGAQGRREAFF.

This clone was seen only a few times. The gene calls are TRBV27 and TRBJ1-1; TRBD1 matches 8 bases. This CDR3 has 14 amino acids. Germline V gives CDR1 MNHEY, CDR2 SMNVEV (reference sequence). Trimming cost V 3 bases and J 6 bases; bases outside gene matches: 6. The CDR3 bases are TGTGCCAGCAGTTTTAGGGACAGGAGGGCTGAAGCTTTCTTT. This gives the protein CASSFRDRRAEAFF.

The chain carries TRBV6-4 and TRBJ2-1; D gene unclear. Germline V CDR1 and CDR2: MRHNA, SNTAGT. This CDR3 has 16 amino acids. Between the trimmed V and J ends, which lost 2 bases and 0 bases, there was a span of 11 bases. The CDR3: CASSDEPVSSYNEQFF. The CDR3 DNA reads TGTGCCAGCAGTGACGAGCCCGTTAGCTCCTACAATGAGCAGTTCTTC.

The chain has TRBV2 and TRBJ1-2; D not certain. The germline gives CDR1 SNHLY, CDR2 FYNNEI. The CDR3 extends over 15 amino acids. V was trimmed by 5 bases and J by 4 bases, leaving 17 bases between them. CDR3 nucleotides: TGTGCCAGCAGTTCCGCATCCGAGCCCGGCTATGGCTACACCTTC. The encoded protein is CASSSASEPGYGYTF.

This clone appeared a single time. The rearrangement uses TRBV19 and TRBJ2-6, with a weak D call TRBD1 (5 bases). Deletions cut 4 bases from V and 3 bases from J, with 10 bases between. The CDR3 consists of 15 residues. Germline assignment: CDR1 LNHDA and CDR2 SQIVND (reference sequence). This CDR3 reads CASSTHRGGANVLTF. For the CDR3, the DNA is TGTGCCAGTAGTACGCATAGGGGTGGGGCCAACGTCCTGACTTTC.

The chain links TRBV6-5 to TRBJ1-2; D uncertain. In germline, CDR1 is MNHEY, CDR2 SVGAGI. The V and J ends lost 8 bases and 4 bases respectively, with 17 bases between them. CDR3 length: 14 amino acids. CDR3 region: CASGPDQRVYGYTF. CDR3 nucleotides: TGTGCCAGCGGACCGGACCAACGGGTCTATGGCTACACCTTC.

The rearrangement links TRBV19 to TRBJ1-1; 8 positions agree with TRBD1. The CDR3 loop spans 16 amino acids. V dropped 3 bases and J dropped 4; count of bases not matched to a gene: 10. Per germline, CDR1 LNHDA and CDR2 SQIVND (reference sequence). Here the CDR3 DNA reads TGTGCCAGTAGTATGGCTAACAGGGGGACTACCACTGAAGCTTTCTTT. This sequence encodes CASSMANRGTTTEAFF.

The count of this clone is one. The V and J genes are TRBV6-5 and TRBJ2-7, with D possibly TRBD2 on 6 matching bases. Germline V lookup: CDR1 MNHEY, CDR2 SVGAGI. The ends were cut back, 6 bases at V and 6 bases at J, with 9 bases in the middle. The CDR3 spans 11 residues. The DNA for the CDR3 is TGTGCCAGCAGAGAGGGAGGCGAGCAGTACGTC. The encoded protein is CASREGGEQYV.

The rearrangement links TRBV7-2 to TRBJ1-5; D is undetermined. In germline, CDR1 is SGHTA, CDR2 FQGNSA. Deletions cut 3 bases from V and 7 bases from J, with 10 bases between. This CDR3 has 13 residues. The CDR3 protein is CASSFGLHQPQHF. CDR3 coding DNA: TGTGCCAGCAGCTTTGGTTTGCACCAGCCCCAGCATTTT.

The J gene is TRBJ1-5, the V gene TRBV19; TRBD1 agrees at 9 bases. CDR1 and CDR2 from the germline V gene are LNHDA and SQIVND (reference sequence). The CDR3 loop spans 17 amino acids. V shed 6 bases, J shed 0 bases, and the junction held 9 bases outside the gene matches. The DNA of the CDR3 is TGTGCCAGTAGCTTACACAGGGGGCAGGATAGCAATCAGCCCCAGCATTTT. This codes for CASSLHRGQDSNQPQHF.

The rearrangement joins TRBV27 to TRBJ2-7; the D is unclear. The CDR3 runs 14 residues. Deletions cut 6 bases from V and 1 base from J, with 13 bases between. Looked up from germline, CDR1 is MNHEY and CDR2 is SMNVEV (reference sequence). The CDR3 region has the DNA TGTGCCAGCAGGCTGTCTATGGAGTCCTACGAGCAGTACTTC. Its protein is CASRLSMESYEQYF.

The chain combines TRBV7-9 with TRBJ2-3; TRBD2 matches 10 bases. The CDR3 runs to 14 residues. In germline, CDR1 is SEHNR, CDR2 FQNEAQ (reference sequence). Unmatched junction bases numbered 0, after V lost 2 bases and J lost 4 bases. The CDR3 reads CASSLLAGADTQYF. The CDR3, as DNA: TGTGCCAGCAGCTTACTAGCGGGAGCAGATACGCAGTATTTT.

The chain recombines TRBV21-1 with TRBJ2-2; the table's D call, TRBD1, was not checked against the DNA. TRBV21-1 is a pseudogene segment. The CDR3 is 18 residues long. The CDR3 spells CASSKDGDREVWTGELFF. In DNA form, the CDR3 reads TGTGCCAGCAGCAAAGACGGGGACAGGGAAGTTTGGACCGGGGAGCTGTTTTTT.

The genes are TRBV6-9 and TRBJ1-1; weak D call: TRBD1 (5 bases). Trimming removed 3 bases from V and 4 bases from J, with 12 bases in between. In germline, CDR1 is MNHGY, CDR2 SVAAGI. The CDR3 sequence is 14 residues long. CDR3: CASSYLGRATEAFF. In DNA, the CDR3 is TGTGCCAGCAGTTACCTAGGCAGGGCCACTGAAGCTTTCTTT.

The rearrangement joins TRBV6-4 to TRBJ2-3, with D unclear. Germline-derived CDR1 and CDR2 are MRHNA and SNTAGT. Trimming removed 4 bases at V and 2 bases at J, with 10 bases between. This CDR3 spans 14 amino acids. CDR3 residues: CASSAADDTDTQYF. CDR3 nucleotides: TGTGCCAGCAGTGCCGCAGATGACACAGATACGCAGTATTTT.

This clone was observed a few times. CDR3 amino acids: CASSPVGRAADTQYF. As DNA, the CDR3 is TGTGCCAGTAGCCCGGTGGGGAGGGCCGCAGATACGCAGTATTTT. The rearrangement joins TRBV19 to TRBJ2-3; TRBD2 matches at 7 bases. The CDR3 consists of 15 residues. Germline V gives CDR1 LNHDA, CDR2 SQIVND (reference sequence). The V gene end was trimmed by 6 bases and the J gene end by 4 bases; junction bases not matched to a gene: 10.

The V gene is TRBV14, the J gene TRBJ2-7; D unclear. V gave up 1 base and J gave up 9 bases, with 10 bases separating them. CDR1 is SGHDN and CDR2 is FVKESK in the germline V gene. This CDR3 contains 12 residues. CDR3 DNA sequence: TGTGCCAGCAGCCAAGGATCTTCTACGCAGTACGTC. This sequence encodes CASSQGSSTQYV.

The chain's CDR3 is CASSHGGGYDEKLFF. In DNA, the CDR3 is TGCGCCAGCTCCCATGGTGGGGGATACGATGAAAAACTGTTTTTT. This chain uses TRBV5-1 with TRBJ1-4; possible D gene TRBD1, 5 bases. The germline V and J ends were trimmed by 7 bases and 6 bases, with 19 bases remaining between them. The CDR3 runs 15 residues. Germline loops: CDR1 SGHRS, CDR2 YFSETQ.

The chain carries TRBV6-1 and TRBJ1-1; D is unclear. CDR3 length equals 12 residues. The V end was cut by 9 bases, the J end by 0 bases, with 8 bases between. Germline values: CDR1 MNHNS, CDR2 SASEGT. As DNA, the CDR3 is TGTGCCAGTAGGACGGTGAACACTGAAGCTTTCTTT. This codes for CASRTVNTEAFF.

This chain links TRBV7-2 with TRBJ2-2, with a weak D call TRBD2 (6 bases). Trimming took 3 bases from V and 5 from J, leaving 13 bases between them. The CDR3 is 15 residues long. Germline CDR1 SGHTA, CDR2 FQGNSA. The CDR3 DNA sequence: TGTGCCAGCAGCTTCCGGTTGGGGAGGACCGGGGAGCTGTTTTTT. Translation gives CASSFRLGRTGELFF. Supplemented by reference TRBV7-2 and TRBJ2-2, the full variable domain reads GAGVSQSPSNKVTEKGKDVELRCDPISGHTALYWYRQSLGQGLEFLIYFQGNSAPDKSGLPSDRFSAERTGGSVSTLTIQRTQQEDSAVYLCASSFRLGRTGELFFGEGSRLTVL.

V gene TRBV12-1 combines with J gene TRBJ2-1; the table's D gene call, TRBD1, was not cross checked with the DNA. TRBV12-1 is reported as a pseudogene. The CDR3 contains 13 residues. The CDR3 sequence is CASSLKQYNEQFF. The CDR3 DNA sequence: TGTGCCAGCAGCTTAAAACAATACAATGAGCAGTTCTTC.

V usage is TRBV21-1 and J usage is TRBJ1-2. TRBV21-1 represents a pseudogene. This CDR3 comprises 13 residues. CDR3 sequence reads: CASSPKCIYGYTF. The DNA for the CDR3 is TGTGCCAGCAGCCCTAAATGTATCTATGGCTACACCTTC.

This rearrangement joins TRBV2 to TRBJ1-2, with 7 nucleotides matching TRBD1. The CDR3 is 14 residues long. Germline V gene data show CDR1 as SNHLY and CDR2 as FYNNEI. The trim removed 3 bases at V and 6 bases at J, leaving 7 bases unmatched. CDR3 sequence: CASSEYRDRDGYTF. The CDR3 DNA is TGTGCCAGCAGTGAGTACCGAGACAGGGATGGCTACACCTTC.

The chain joins TRBV30 to TRBJ2-2, with 16 bases lining up with TRBD2. Germline values: CDR1 GTSNPN, CDR2 SVGIG (reference sequence). The CDR3 runs 18 residues. The V and J ends lost 0 bases and 1 base, in that order; junction bases with no gene match: 2. CDR3 amino acids: CAWSVGTSGRGNTGELFF. The CDR3 region has the DNA TGTGCCTGGAGTGTAGGGACTAGCGGGAGGGGGAACACCGGGGAGCTGTTTTTT.